The 6 T cell receptor beta chains reported below all come from one sample, sequenced in a study of shared clonotypes between healthy human individuals. Measured with immunoSEQ multiplex PCR; TCRdb has only the in-frame clones, and not every one. The sample consists of a few million clones, less than 95% of them appearing once. The sequenced sample was naive CD4+ T cells from PBMCs. This sample's subset: CD45RA+ positively selected. These receptors were taken from a man younger than 35 in good health. Some clones in this sample may be carry-over from other donors' samples.

The CDR3 DNA reads as TGCAGTGCTGGGGATTTGTACGAGCAGTACTTC. It encodes CSAGDLYEQYF. The genes are TRBV20-1 and TRBJ2-7; D uncertain. Germline CDR1 reads DFQATT; CDR2 reads SNEGSKA (reference sequence). This CDR3 is 11 amino acids long. V was trimmed by 5 bases and J by 4 bases, leaving 9 bases between them.

The rearrangement links TRBV6-1 to TRBJ2-1, with TRBD1 matching 7 bases. The V segment lost 4 bases and the J segment 3 bases; nucleotides outside the gene matches: 12. The CDR3 loop spans 17 amino acids. CDR1 MNHNS and CDR2 SASEGT come from the germline V gene. CDR3 residues: CASSGVGYRGLYNEQFF. In DNA form, the CDR3 reads TGTGCCAGCAGTGGAGTTGGTTACAGGGGCCTCTACAATGAGCAGTTCTTC.

V gene TRBV5-1 combines with J gene TRBJ2-2; TRBD2 matches 12 bases. J gave up 0 bases and V 1 base, and 1 base lay outside the gene matches. The germline gives CDR1 SGHRS, CDR2 YFSETQ. The CDR3 totals 17 residues. CDR3 residues: CASSLRTSGANTGELFF. DNA of the CDR3: TGCGCCAGCAGCTTGCGGACTAGCGGGGCGAACACCGGGGAGCTGTTTTTT.

As concerns this clone: Other nucleotide sequences from this sample produce the same CDR3. The chain joins TRBV10-3 to TRBJ1-5; D is possibly TRBD1 (5 bases). Trimming removed 3 bases at V and 4 bases at J, with 10 bases between. CDR1 ENHRY and CDR2 SYGVKD come from the germline V gene. The CDR3 loop spans 14 amino acids. The CDR3 here is CAISDRASNQPQHF. The CDR3 region has the DNA TGTGCCATCAGTGACAGGGCCTCTAATCAGCCCCAGCATTTT.

The chain couples TRBV19 to TRBJ1-1; 8 bases agree with TRBD1. The CDR3 spans 12 residues. From germline, CDR1 is LNHDA and CDR2 SQIVND (reference sequence). Trimming at V came to 5 bases and at J to 6 bases, leaving 2 bases not matched to a gene. The CDR3, as DNA: TGTGCCAGTAGTCCACAGGGGGCTGAAGCTTTCTTT. Its protein is CASSPQGAEAFF.

V gene TRBV5-5 combines with J gene TRBJ1-4, with D unclear. CDR1 is SGHKS and CDR2 is YYEKEE in the germline V gene (reference sequence). The CDR3 is made up of 15 amino acids. Trimming cost V 4 bases and J 3 bases, with 13 bases left between them. The CDR3 nucleotides are TGTGCCAGCAGCGTGACCCCCGGGGCTAATGAAAAACTGTTTTTT. Residues: CASSVTPGANEKLFF.